This is a list of T cell receptor beta chains from one sample in a study of shared T cell receptors in the human thymus. TCRdb's copy holds only in-frame clones and misses some; the assay was immunoSEQ multiplex PCR. The data hold almost 550,000 clones, with approximately 80% observed a single time. In addition, the sample was reused for a study of human thymus T cells.

What was sequenced was thymocytes. The receptors were gathered from a boy younger than two with a congenital heart defect. Both conserved end residues are part of each CDR3. The order of the fields is clone size, V gene, D gene, J gene, CDR3 protein, CDR3 DNA. D genes are given only for firm matches. Size is stated for part of the rows, as once, few or many counts, or as a class when the clone is expanded.

-,TRBV5-4,TRBD2,TRBJ2-5,CASSREVQETQYF,TGTGCCAGCAGCCGGGAGGTACAAGAGACCCAGTACTTC
-,TRBV5-1,-,TRBJ2-7,CASAPGQGIYEQYF,TGCGCCAGCGCCCCGGGACAAGGAATTTACGAGCAGTACTTC
-,TRBV29-1,-,TRBJ1-3,CSAGGSGNTIYF,TGCAGCGCGGGTGGATCTGGAAACACCATATATTTT
-,TRBV28,TRBD1,TRBJ1-2,CASSRGQGRYGYTF,TGTGCCAGCAGTCGAGGACAGGGGAGGTATGGCTACACCTTC
-,TRBV29-1,TRBD1,TRBJ2-3,CSVGRTGNTDTQYF,TGCAGCGTTGGACGGACAGGAAACACAGATACGCAGTATTTT
-,TRBV7-8,-,TRBJ1-2,CASSPLEYNYGYTF,TGTGCCAGCAGCCCCCTAGAATATAACTATGGCTACACCTTC
-,TRBV14,TRBD2,TRBJ2-7,CASSPGGGEERSSYEQYF,TGTGCCAGCAGCCCGGGCGGGGGGGAGGAAAGGAGCTCCTACGAGCAGTACTTC
-,TRBV23-1,TRBD1,TRBJ1-2,CASALGQGDGYTF,TGCGCCAGCGCCTTGGGACAGGGGGATGGCTACACCTTC
-,TRBV2,-,TRBJ2-1,CASSAQGVGIGNEQFF,TGTGCCAGCAGTGCCCAGGGTGTAGGAATTGGCAATGAGCAGTTCTTC
-,TRBV28,-,TRBJ2-7,CASSFAREESYEQYF,TGTGCCAGCAGTTTTGCGAGGGAGGAGTCCTACGAGCAGTACTTC
once,TRBV18,TRBD1,TRBJ1-5,CASSPVETGVTQPQHF,TGTGCCAGCTCACCTGTGGAGACAGGGGTTACTCAGCCCCAGCATTTT
-,TRBV28,-,TRBJ1-5,CAGTPQGNQPQHF,TGTGCCGGCACGCCCCAGGGAAATCAGCCCCAGCATTTT
-,TRBV30,-,TRBJ1-5,CAWSGQGLWGPQHF,TGTGCCTGGAGTGGGCAGGGTCTTTGGGGGCCCCAGCATTTT
few,TRBV30,TRBD1,TRBJ2-1,CAFTTDRGSSSYNEQFF,TGTGCCTTCACTACGGACAGGGGCTCAAGCTCCTACAATGAGCAGTTCTTC
-,TRBV4-3,TRBD2,TRBJ2-3,CASSQRENTDTQYF,TGCGCCAGCAGCCAGCGGGAGAACACAGATACGCAGTATTTT
-,TRBV19,TRBD1,TRBJ1-5,CASSPTTDRGSNQPQHF,TGTGCCAGTAGTCCAACCACCGACAGGGGGAGCAATCAGCCCCAGCATTTT